By sample fraction, the clone carrying this T cell receptor beta chain is medium-sized (0.01 to 0.1%). What it recognizes is unknown. The data originate from a study of liver allograft versus peripheral blood T cells. The wider study: Peripheral blood of the recipients supplied T cell receptor repertoires that were compared with those in transplanted livers.

TCRdb ran MiXCR on the reads and lists one entry per CDR3 protein. The sample yields almost 900 distinct CDR3 sequences, 15% to 20% seen once. Study-wide results and caveats: Intragraft T cell receptor repertoires of liver allografts were reported to differ from peripheral blood repertoires.

The sequence derives from a human patient who had a liver transplant. Some T cells may trace back to the graft donor.

In nucleotides, the CDR3 is TGTGCCAGTCGGGACGGTCGGGAGACCCAGTACTTC. Translated, it gives CASRDGRETQYF. The chain combines TRBV7-2 with TRBJ2-5; D may match TRBD1 or TRBD2 (5 bases each). Trimming removed 9 bases at V and 5 bases at J, with 13 bases between. CDR1 is SGHTA and CDR2 is FQGNSA in the germline V gene. CDR3 length equals 12 residues.